The present T cell receptor (beta chain) was sequenced within a study of blood T cell repertoires in COVID-19 (dated by TCRdb to the early 2020s). With respect to the entire study: Samples covering the acute and convalescent phases of COVID-19 were provided by collaborators in the United States, Italy and Spain. Where available, HLA class I and class II types were taken from metadata supplied by the sample provider and were not determined by assay-based typing. Sample metadata almost always included a de-identified subject ID, COVID-19 status, age in years and sex. The prospective study material was composed of cDNA or gDNA derived from T cells, B-cell-depleted T cells, or PBMCs. The samples were drawn from the first 160 participants of the ongoing ImmuneRACE study and from 950 to 1,500 subjects provided by 6 global collaborators. The repertoires were made available in a free public database intended to serve as a resource for research on the immune response to SARS-CoV-2. Deeply sampled blood TCRbeta repertoires from subjects exposed to, actively infected with, or recovered from COVID-19 were included in the dataset.

With regard to this clone: Its binding antigen is unknown. No much larger clonotype is one base removed from it; base qualities were not supplied.

Broader findings and caveats from the paper: Clinical and demographic metadata were provided uncurated, with the amount varying by source and participant.

The collaborating institutions used their own protocols to collect whole blood in K2EDTA tubes. Collaborator samples were shipped for TCRbeta analysis as frozen whole blood, isolated PBMCs, or DNA extracted from either sample type. The immunoSEQ Assay, a bias-controlled multiplex PCR, was used to amplify TCRbeta CDR3 regions from genomic DNA. As for how the authors treated the data: Nucleated cell counts per sample were estimated from amplification of reference gene primers within the assay. To quantify the absolute abundance of each unique TCRbeta CDR3 rearrangement, sequence reads were collapsed and filtered. For each sample, productive Simpson clonality was calculated as the square root of Simpson's diversity index over productive rearrangements. TCRdb took this table from immuneACCESS and kept in-frame rearrangements with V and J called. Such tables lack part of the clones; where checked against another copy, unresolved V genes explain under half of the gap, and the rest is unexplained. That table is the source of V, J and clone size, and D and trimming were worked out from the DNA. The sample table holds 140,000 or so clones, of which 80% to 90% were seen once. Just over 3% of the sample is held by the ten biggest clonotypes.

Trimming leaves V shorter by 3 bases and J shorter by 1 base, with the junction holding 8 bases beyond the gene matches. CDR1 and CDR2 were assigned from the germline V gene as KGHDR and SFDVKD. The CDR3, from cysteine to phenylalanine, totals 17 residues. Only CDR3 DNA remains: 51 bases, in frame from the first base. What was sequenced was peripheral blood. The V and J genes are TRBV24-1 and TRBJ2-1; TRBD2 lines up with 7 middle nucleotides. The sequence came from a woman aged 55-75 years with active COVID-19. The CDR3 has the sequence CATSDPTAGASYNEQFF. The sequence in DNA is TGTGCCACCAGTGATCCTACCGCGGGAGCATCCTACAATGAGCAGTTCTTC.